This TCR beta chain was captured in a study of technical replicates of blood from a handful of donors. Clones were read by immunoSEQ multiplex PCR, and TCRdb kept only the in-frame ones, dropping some. Of around 70,000 clones listed, roughly 97% are singletons. Trimming took 3 bases from V and 2 from J; bases not matched to a gene: 5. The CDR3 has 14 amino acids. Germline V gene lookup returns CDR1 SGHDT and CDR2 YYEEEE. The TCR sequence derives from a human donor in good health. The sample was T cells isolated from PBMCs. This chain connects TRBV5-6 to TRBJ2-7; TRBD2 matches at 7 bases. The CDR3 spells CASSSPLATYEQYF. In DNA, the CDR3 is TGTGCCAGCAGCTCACCACTAGCGACCTACGAGCAGTACTTC.